These 9 T cell receptor beta chains originate from one sample sequenced in a study of T-cell reconstitution after alpha-beta-depleted transplantation in children. Construction of the TCRbeta library involved unique molecular identifiers. Each CDR3 protein is one row after TCRdb ran MiXCR on the PCR reads. This table has fewer than 550,000 distinct CDR3 sequences, roughly 10% appearing once. The sequencing here drew on PBMCs, mostly from graft donor cells, taken 180 days after TCRalphabeta/CD19-depleted stem cell transplant. The receptors originated from a female patient aged 2 to 10 who had a stem cell transplant for aplastic anemia, so the T cells may come from the graft donor.

This clonotype was counted only a few times. The chain uses TRBV5-6 and TRBJ2-7; 7 positions match TRBD1. V shed 5 bases, J shed 2 bases, and the junction held 10 bases outside the gene matches. Germline V gene data show CDR1 as SGHDT and CDR2 as YYEEEE. CDR3 size: 15 residues. The CDR3 sequence: CASRLRDSIAYEQYF. CDR3 DNA: TGTGCCAGCAGGCTCCGGGACAGCATCGCCTACGAGCAGTACTTC. Full variable domain (missing parts from reference TRBV5-6 and TRBJ2-7): DAGVTQSPTHLIKTRGQQVTLRCSPKSGHDTVSWYQQALGQGPQFIFQYYEEEERQRGNFPDRFSGHQFPNYSSELNVNALLLGDSALYLCASRLRDSIAYEQYFGPGTRLTVT.

This chain uses TRBV28 with TRBJ1-4; D possibly corresponds to TRBD1 (6 bases). The V gene's germline CDR1 is MDHEN and CDR2 SYDVKM. V lost 6 bases and J 7 bases, leaving 21 bases between the germline ends. The CDR3 consists of 16 residues. CDR3 coding DNA: TGTGCCAGCAGCAAGTCGGGGGGGCTGAGTCGTGAAAAACTGTTTTTT. Translating it yields CASSKSGGLSREKLFF.

This clonotype was observed many times. The chain recombines TRBV7-6 with TRBJ2-1; 8 bases align to TRBD2. With 3 bases clipped from V and 4 bases from J, the junction kept 14 bases outside the gene matches. The CDR3 is made up of 18 amino acids. CDR1 and CDR2 from the germline V gene are SGHVS and FNYEAQ. CDR3 region: CASSFDRGGRNIYNEQFF. The CDR3 coding sequence is TGTGCCAGCAGCTTCGATCGGGGCGGGAGGAATATATACAATGAGCAGTTCTTC.

There are many counts of this clonotype. The chain joins TRBV3-1 to TRBJ2-1, with D uncertain. V was trimmed by 7 bases and J by 0 bases, leaving 7 bases between them. Germline assignment: CDR1 LGHDT and CDR2 YNNKEL (reference sequence). The CDR3 is made up of 13 amino acids. CDR3: CASTPSSYNEQFF. CDR3 DNA: TGTGCCAGCACCCCATCCTCCTACAATGAGCAGTTCTTC.

The chain is built from TRBV15 and TRBJ2-7, with 9 positions matching TRBD1. Germline assignment: CDR1 LNHNV and CDR2 YYDKDF (reference sequence). J was trimmed by 0 bases and V by 5 bases; bases with no gene match: 5. This CDR3 spans 15 amino acids. CDR3 amino acids: CATSSGTGSSYEQYF. CDR3 nucleotides: TGTGCCACCAGCTCCGGGACAGGGAGCTCCTACGAGCAGTACTTC. The full variable domain, rest sourced from reference TRBV15 and TRBJ2-7, is DAMVIQNPRYQVTQFGKPVTLSCSQTLNHNVMYWYQQKSSQAPKLLFHYYDKDFNNEADTPDNFQSRRPNTSFCFLDIRSPGLGDTAMYLCATSSGTGSSYEQYFGPGTRLTVT.

The genes are TRBV20-1 and TRBJ2-2; TRBD1 matches 9 bases. Trimming took 5 bases from V and 5 from J; bases not matched to a gene: 9. There are 15 residues in the CDR3. Germline CDR1 and CDR2: DFQATT and SNEGSKA (reference sequence). The CDR3 sequence: CSAPWGDRVTGELFF. The DNA for the CDR3 is TGCAGTGCTCCCTGGGGGGACAGGGTAACCGGGGAGCTGTTTTTT.

This chain joins TRBV11-2 and TRBJ2-1, with unresolved D. CDR1 and CDR2 (germline): SGHAT, FQNNGV. Deletions cut 4 bases from V and 0 bases from J, with 13 bases between. The CDR3 is 16 amino acids. The CDR3 DNA reads as TGTGCCAGCAGCTACGTACGGCAGAGCTCCTACAATGAGCAGTTCTTC. This encodes CASSYVRQSSYNEQFF.

In DNA, the CDR3 is TGTGCCAGCAGACGGACAGGGATGCATGGCTACACCTTC. This codes for CASRRTGMHGYTF. This chain connects TRBV5-4 to TRBJ1-2; 8 bases map to TRBD1. Trimming took 5 bases from V and 6 from J; bases not matched to a gene: 6. The germline gives CDR1 SGHNT, CDR2 YYREEE (reference sequence). The CDR3 spans 13 residues.

The gene calls are TRBV14 and TRBJ2-5; D possibly corresponds to TRBD1 (6 bases). V shed 5 bases and J shed 4 bases, with 20 bases lying between them. Germline V lookup: CDR1 SGHDN, CDR2 FVKESK. The CDR3 spans 16 residues. The CDR3 nucleotides read TGTGCCAGCAGCTTTAAGGACGTGCCAGGGGTAGAGACCCAGTACTTC. Amino acids: CASSFKDVPGVETQYF.